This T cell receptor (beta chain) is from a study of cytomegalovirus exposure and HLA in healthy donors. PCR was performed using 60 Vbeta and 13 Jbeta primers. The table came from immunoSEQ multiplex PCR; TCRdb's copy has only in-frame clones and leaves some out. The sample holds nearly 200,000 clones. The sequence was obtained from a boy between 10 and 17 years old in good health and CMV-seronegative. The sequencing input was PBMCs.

CDR3 sequence (DNA): TGTGCCAGCAGCTATTTGGGACAGAAGAACACTGAAGCTTTCTTT. Encoded protein: CASSYLGQKNTEAFF. The chain has TRBV7-3 and TRBJ1-1; 7 nucleotides match TRBD1. The ends lost 4 bases at V and 1 base at J; junction bases unmatched: 6. Per the germline V gene, CDR1 is SGHTA and CDR2 is FQGTGA. This CDR3 has 15 residues.